This T cell receptor (beta chain) was obtained from a study of shared clonotypes between healthy human individuals. Study in general: Aged 18 to 49, the donors were two women and three men.

The authors divided CD4+ cells into CD45RA+ naive and CD45RA-negative memory subsets. This clone has a single count. Its target is not known. Trimming took 3 bases from V and 1 from J; bases not matched to a gene: 5. CDR1 SNHLY and CDR2 FYNNEI come from the germline V gene. CDR3 length equals 15 residues. Samples underwent the assay at deep level. Sequencing was performed with immunoSEQ multiplex PCR; in TCRdb, only in-frame clones are kept and a portion is missing. The top ten clones hold 0.1% to 0.15% of a sample with 2 million or so clones, roughly 95% of them seen once. Study results and caveats: Larger estimated richness was generally seen in naive subsets than in memory subsets.

The V gene is TRBV2, the J gene TRBJ2-5; 7 nucleotides align to TRBD2. The sequence derives from a man between 18 and 35 years old in good health. Input material: naive CD4+ T cells sorted from blood. Described subset: CD45RA+ positively selected. In nucleotides, the CDR3 is TGTGCCAGCAGTGACCGGGACTACTTCCAAGAGACCCAGTACTTC. Translating gives CASSDRDYFQETQYF.